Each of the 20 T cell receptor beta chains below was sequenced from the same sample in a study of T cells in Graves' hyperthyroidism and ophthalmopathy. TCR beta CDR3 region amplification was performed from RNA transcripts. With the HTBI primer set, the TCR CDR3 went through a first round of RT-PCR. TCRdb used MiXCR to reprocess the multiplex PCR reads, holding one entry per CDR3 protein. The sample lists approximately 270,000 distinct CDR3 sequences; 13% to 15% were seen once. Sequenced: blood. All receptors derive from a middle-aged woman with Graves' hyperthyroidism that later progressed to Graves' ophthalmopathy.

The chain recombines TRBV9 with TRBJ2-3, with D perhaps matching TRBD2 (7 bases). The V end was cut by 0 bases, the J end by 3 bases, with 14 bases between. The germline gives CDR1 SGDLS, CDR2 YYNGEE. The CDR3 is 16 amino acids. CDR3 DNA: TGTGCCAGCAGCGTAGGGGGGGGGGCGACGACAGATACGCAGTATTTT. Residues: CASSVGGGATTDTQYF.

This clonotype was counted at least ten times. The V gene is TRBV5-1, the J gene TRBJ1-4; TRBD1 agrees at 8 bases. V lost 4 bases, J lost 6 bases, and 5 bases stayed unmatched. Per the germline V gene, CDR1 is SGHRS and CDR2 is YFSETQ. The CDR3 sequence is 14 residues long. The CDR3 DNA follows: TGCGCCAGCAGCCCAGACAGGGGATATGAAAAACTGTTTTTT. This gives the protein CASSPDRGYEKLFF.

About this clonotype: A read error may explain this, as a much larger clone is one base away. CDR3 protein: CASRTAIGLDEQFF. In nucleotides, the CDR3 is TGTGCCAGTCGGACGGCGATTGGGTTGGATGAGCAGTTCTTC. The genes are TRBV27 and TRBJ2-1; D uncertain. The CDR3 length is 14 residues. Trimming left V 9 bases short and J 8 bases short, with 20 bases between. Germline V gene lookup returns CDR1 MNHEY and CDR2 SMNVEV (reference sequence).

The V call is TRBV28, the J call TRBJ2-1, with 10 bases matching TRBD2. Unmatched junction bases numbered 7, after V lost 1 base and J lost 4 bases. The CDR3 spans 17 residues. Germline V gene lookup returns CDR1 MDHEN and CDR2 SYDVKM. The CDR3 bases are TGTGCCAGCAGTTTATACCTAGCGGGAGTAGGGTACAATGAGCAGTTCTTC. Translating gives CASSLYLAGVGYNEQFF.

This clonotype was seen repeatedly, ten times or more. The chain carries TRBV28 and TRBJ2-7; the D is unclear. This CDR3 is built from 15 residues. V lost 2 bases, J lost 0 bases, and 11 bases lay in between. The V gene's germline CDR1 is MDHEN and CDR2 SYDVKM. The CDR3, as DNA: TGTGCCAGCAGTTTAGTATCCGGTAGCTCCTACGAGCAGTACTTC. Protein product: CASSLVSGSSYEQYF. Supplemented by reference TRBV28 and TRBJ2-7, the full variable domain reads DVKVTQSSRYLVKRTGEKVFLECVQDMDHENMFWYRQDPGLGLRLIYFSYDVKMKEKGDIPEGYSVSREKKERFSLILESASTNQTSMYLCASSLVSGSSYEQYFGPGTRLTVT.

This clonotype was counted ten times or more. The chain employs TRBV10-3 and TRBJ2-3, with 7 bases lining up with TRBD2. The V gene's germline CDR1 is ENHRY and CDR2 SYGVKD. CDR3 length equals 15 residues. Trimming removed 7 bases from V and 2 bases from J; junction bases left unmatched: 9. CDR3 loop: CAITSLAGATDTQYF. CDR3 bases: TGTGCCATCACGTCGCTGGCGGGAGCCACAGATACGCAGTATTTT.

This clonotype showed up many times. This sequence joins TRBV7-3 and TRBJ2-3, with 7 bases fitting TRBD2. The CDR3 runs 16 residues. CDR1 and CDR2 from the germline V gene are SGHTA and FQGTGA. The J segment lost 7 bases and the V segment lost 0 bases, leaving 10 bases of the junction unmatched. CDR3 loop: CASSLTAGAGLHTQYF. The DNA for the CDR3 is TGTGCCAGCAGCTTAACGGCGGGAGCGGGTCTCCATACGCAGTATTTT.

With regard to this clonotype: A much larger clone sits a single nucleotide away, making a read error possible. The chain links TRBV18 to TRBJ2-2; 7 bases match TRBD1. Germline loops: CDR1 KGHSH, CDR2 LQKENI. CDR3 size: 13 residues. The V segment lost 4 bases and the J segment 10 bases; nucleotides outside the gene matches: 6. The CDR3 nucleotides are TGTGCCAGCTCACGGGACAGTCGCGCGGAGCTGTTTTTT. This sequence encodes CASSRDSRAELFF.

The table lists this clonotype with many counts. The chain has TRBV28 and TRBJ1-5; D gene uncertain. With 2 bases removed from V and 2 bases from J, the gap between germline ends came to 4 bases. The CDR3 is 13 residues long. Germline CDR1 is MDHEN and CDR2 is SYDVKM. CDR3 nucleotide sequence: TGTGCCAGCAGTTTAAAGGGCAATCAGCCCCAGCATTTT. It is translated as CASSLKGNQPQHF.

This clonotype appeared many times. CDR3 nucleotide sequence: TGCGCCAGCAGCCAAGATCCACCGCCGGGACACCTCACAGATACGCAGTATTTT. Amino acids: CASSQDPPPGHLTDTQYF. The chain employs TRBV4-1 and TRBJ2-3; D possibly corresponds to TRBD1 (6 bases). The CDR3 has 18 amino acids. V lost 0 bases and J lost 2, with 18 bases in between. Germline V gene sequence: CDR1 MGHRA, CDR2 YSYEKL.

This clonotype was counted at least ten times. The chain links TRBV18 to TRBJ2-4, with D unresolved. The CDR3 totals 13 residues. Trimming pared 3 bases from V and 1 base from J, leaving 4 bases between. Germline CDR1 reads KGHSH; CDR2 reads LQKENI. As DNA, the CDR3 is TGTGCCAGCTCACCCGGGGCCAAAAACATTCAGTACTTC. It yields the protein CASSPGAKNIQYF.

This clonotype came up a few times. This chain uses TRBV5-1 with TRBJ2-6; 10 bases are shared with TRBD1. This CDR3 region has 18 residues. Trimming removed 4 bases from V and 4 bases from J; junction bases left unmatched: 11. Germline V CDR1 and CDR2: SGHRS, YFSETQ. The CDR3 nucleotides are TGCGCCAGCAGCAGGTCGACAGGGGGCTTGGTAGGGGCCAACGTCCTGACTTTC. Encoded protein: CASSRSTGGLVGANVLTF.

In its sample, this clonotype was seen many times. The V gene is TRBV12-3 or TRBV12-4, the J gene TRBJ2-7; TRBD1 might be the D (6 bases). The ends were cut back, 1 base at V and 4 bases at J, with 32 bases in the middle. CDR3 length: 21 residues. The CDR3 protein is CASSLGRNRERSLGAPYEQYF. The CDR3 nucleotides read TGTGCCAGCAGTTTAGGAAGAAACAGGGAGCGGAGTTTGGGCGCGCCTTACGAGCAGTACTTC.

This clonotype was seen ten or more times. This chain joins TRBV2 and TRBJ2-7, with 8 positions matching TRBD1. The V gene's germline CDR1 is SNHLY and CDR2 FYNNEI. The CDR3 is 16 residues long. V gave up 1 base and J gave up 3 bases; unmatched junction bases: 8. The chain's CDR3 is CASSEEGTGGGYEQYF. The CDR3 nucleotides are TGTGCCAGCAGTGAAGAAGGAACAGGGGGTGGCTACGAGCAGTACTTC.

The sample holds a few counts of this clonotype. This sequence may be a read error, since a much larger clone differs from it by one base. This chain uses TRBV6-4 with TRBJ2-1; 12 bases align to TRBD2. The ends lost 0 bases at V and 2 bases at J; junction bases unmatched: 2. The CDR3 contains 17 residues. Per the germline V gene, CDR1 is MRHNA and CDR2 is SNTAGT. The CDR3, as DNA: TGTGCCAGCAGTGACTCGACTAGCGGGAGCCCCTACAATGAGCAGTTCTTC. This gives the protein CASSDSTSGSPYNEQFF.

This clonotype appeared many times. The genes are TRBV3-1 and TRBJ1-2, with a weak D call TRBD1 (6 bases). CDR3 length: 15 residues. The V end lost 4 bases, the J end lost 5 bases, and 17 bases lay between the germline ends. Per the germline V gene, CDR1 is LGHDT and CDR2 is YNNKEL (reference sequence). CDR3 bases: TGTGCCAGCAGCCCCAACTGGCAGGGGAAATATGGCTACACCTTC. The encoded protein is CASSPNWQGKYGYTF.

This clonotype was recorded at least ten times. The CDR3 here is CASSRPYSSYEQYF. The CDR3, as DNA: TGTGCCAGCAGCCGACCCTATAGCTCCTACGAGCAGTACTTC. The V call is TRBV12-3 or TRBV12-4, the J call TRBJ2-7; no clear D. V was pared by 6 bases and J by 0 bases, with 12 bases between. This CDR3 is built from 14 residues.

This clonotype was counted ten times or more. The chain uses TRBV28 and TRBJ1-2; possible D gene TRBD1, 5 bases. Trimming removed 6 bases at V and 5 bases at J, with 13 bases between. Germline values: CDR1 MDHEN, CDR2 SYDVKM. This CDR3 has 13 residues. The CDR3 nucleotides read TGTGCCAGCAGCCGAAGGGGTTATTATGGCTACACCTTC. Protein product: CASSRRGYYGYTF.

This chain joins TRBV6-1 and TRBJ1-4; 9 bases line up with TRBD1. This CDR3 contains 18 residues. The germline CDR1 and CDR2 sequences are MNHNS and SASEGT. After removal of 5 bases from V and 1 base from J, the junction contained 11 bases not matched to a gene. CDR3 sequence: CASSFLDRGPKTNEKLFF. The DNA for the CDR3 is TGTGCCAGCAGTTTTTTGGACAGGGGCCCCAAAACTAATGAAAAACTGTTTTTT.

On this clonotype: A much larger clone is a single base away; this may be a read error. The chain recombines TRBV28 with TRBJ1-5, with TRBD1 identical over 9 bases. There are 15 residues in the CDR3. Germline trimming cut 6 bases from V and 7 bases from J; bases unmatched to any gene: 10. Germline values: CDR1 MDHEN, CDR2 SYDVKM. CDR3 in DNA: TGTGCCAGCAGCAACGGGACAGGGAGACGGCAGCCCCAGCATTTT. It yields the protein CASSNGTGRRQPQHF. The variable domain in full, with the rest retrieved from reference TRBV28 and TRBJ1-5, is DVKVTQSSRYLVKRTGEKVFLECVQDMDHENMFWYRQDPGLGLRLIYFSYDVKMKEKGDIPEGYSVSREKKERFSLILESASTNQTSMYLCASSNGTGRRQPQHFGDGTRLSIL.